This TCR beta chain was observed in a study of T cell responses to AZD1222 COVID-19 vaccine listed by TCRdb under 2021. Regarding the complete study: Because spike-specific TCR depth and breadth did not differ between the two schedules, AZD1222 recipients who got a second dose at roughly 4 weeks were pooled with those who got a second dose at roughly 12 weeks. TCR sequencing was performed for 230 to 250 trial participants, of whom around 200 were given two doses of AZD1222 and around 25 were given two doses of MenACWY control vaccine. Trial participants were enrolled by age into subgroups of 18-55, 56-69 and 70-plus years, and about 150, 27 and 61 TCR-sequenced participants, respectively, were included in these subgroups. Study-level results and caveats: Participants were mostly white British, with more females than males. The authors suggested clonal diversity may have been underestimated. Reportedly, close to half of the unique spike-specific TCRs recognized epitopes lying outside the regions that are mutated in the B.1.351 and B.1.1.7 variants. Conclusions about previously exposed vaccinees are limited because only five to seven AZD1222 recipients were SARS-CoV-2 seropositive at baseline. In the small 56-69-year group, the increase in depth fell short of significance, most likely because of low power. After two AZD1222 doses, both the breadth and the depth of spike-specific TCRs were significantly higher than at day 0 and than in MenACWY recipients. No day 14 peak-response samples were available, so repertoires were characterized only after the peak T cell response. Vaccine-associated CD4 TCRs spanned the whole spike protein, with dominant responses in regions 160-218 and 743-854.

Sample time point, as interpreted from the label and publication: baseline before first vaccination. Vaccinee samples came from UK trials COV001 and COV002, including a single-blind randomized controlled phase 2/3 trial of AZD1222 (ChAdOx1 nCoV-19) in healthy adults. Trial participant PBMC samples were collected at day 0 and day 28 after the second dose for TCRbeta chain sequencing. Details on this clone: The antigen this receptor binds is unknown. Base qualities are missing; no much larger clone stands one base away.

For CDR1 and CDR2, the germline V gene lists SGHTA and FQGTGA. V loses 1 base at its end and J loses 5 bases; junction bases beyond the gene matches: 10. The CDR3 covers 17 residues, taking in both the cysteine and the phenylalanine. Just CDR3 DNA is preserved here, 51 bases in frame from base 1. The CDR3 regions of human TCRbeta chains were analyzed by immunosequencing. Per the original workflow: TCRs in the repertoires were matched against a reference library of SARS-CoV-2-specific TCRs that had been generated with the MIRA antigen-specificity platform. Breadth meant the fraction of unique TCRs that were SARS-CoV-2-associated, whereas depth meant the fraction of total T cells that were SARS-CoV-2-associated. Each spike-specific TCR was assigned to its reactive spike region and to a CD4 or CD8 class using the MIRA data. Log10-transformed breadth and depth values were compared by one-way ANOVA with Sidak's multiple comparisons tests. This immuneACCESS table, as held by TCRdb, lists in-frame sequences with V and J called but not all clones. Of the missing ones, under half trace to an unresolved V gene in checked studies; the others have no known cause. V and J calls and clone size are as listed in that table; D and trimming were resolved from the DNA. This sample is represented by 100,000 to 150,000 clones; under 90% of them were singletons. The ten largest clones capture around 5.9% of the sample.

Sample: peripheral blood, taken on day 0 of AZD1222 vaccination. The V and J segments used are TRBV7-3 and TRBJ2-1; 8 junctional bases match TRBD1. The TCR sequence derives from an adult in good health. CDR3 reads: CASSLNVGQGNNNEQFF. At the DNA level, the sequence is TGTGCCAGCAGCTTAAACGTAGGACAGGGAAACAACAATGAGCAGTTCTTC.